Listed below are T cell receptor beta chains from one sample, sequenced in a study of spatial heterogeneity in lung cancer. TCRdb recomputed calls from the 5' RACE reads with MiXCR, one row per CDR3 protein. The sample records tens of thousands of distinct CDR3 sequences, just under 20% being singletons. This material consisted of PBMCs, taken at follow-up. The receptors here all came from a male donor with early-stage non-small cell lung cancer. The CDR3 runs from the conserved cysteine through the conserved F or W. The order of the fields is J gene, V gene, D gene, clone size, CDR3 protein, CDR3 DNA. A D gene is named only where the DNA matches it firmly. Clone sizes are given selectively: once, few, many, or a class where the clone is expanded.

J: TRBJ2-4; V: TRBV11-2; D: -; size: -; CDR3: CASSLDQGNWHIQYF; DNA: TGTGCCAGCAGCTTAGACCAGGGGAATTGGCACATTCAGTACTTC
J: TRBJ2-5; V: TRBV18; D: -; size: -; CDR3: CASSPGLEETQYF; DNA: TGTGCCAGCTCACCGGGGCTGGAAGAGACCCAGTACTTC
J: TRBJ1-6; V: TRBV20-1; D: -; size: -; CDR3: CSARAAGAFNSPLHF; DNA: TGCAGTGCCAGGGCAGCGGGGGCTTTTAACTCACCCCTCCACTTT
J: TRBJ2-7; V: TRBV7-8; D: -; size: -; CDR3: CASTPGQLGSYEQYF; DNA: TGTGCCAGCACCCCGGGCCAGTTGGGCTCCTACGAGCAGTACTTC
J: TRBJ1-5; V: TRBV7-8; D: -; size: -; CDR3: CASRTGDSNQPQHF; DNA: TGTGCCAGCAGGACCGGTGATAGCAATCAGCCCCAGCATTTT
J: TRBJ2-3; V: TRBV9; D: -; size: -; CDR3: CASSSSDLPDTQYF; DNA: TGTGCCAGCAGCTCTTCGGACCTCCCAGATACGCAGTATTTT
J: TRBJ2-1; V: TRBV7-8; D: -; size: -; CDR3: CASSLEGQTYNEQFF; DNA: TGTGCCAGCAGCTTAGAGGGCCAAACCTACAATGAGCAGTTCTTC
J: TRBJ2-1; V: TRBV7-9; D: -; size: -; CDR3: CATRRDVHNEQFF; DNA: TGTGCCACGCGCCGGGACGTTCACAATGAGCAGTTCTTC
J: TRBJ2-5; V: TRBV20-1; D: -; size: many; CDR3: CSAGGGGETQYF; DNA: TGCAGTGCCGGCGGCGGGGGCGAGACCCAGTACTTC
J: TRBJ2-7; V: TRBV10-2; D: -; size: many; CDR3: CASSEDRSAYEQYF; DNA: TGCGCCAGCAGTGAAGACAGGAGTGCCTACGAGCAGTACTTC
J: TRBJ1-5; V: TRBV29-1; D: TRBD1; size: few; CDR3: CSVVVQGDQPQHF; DNA: TGCAGCGTTGTTGTACAGGGGGATCAGCCCCAGCATTTT
J: TRBJ2-1; V: TRBV6-6; D: TRBD1; size: -; CDR3: CASSYTGQAFGQFF; DNA: TGTGCCAGCAGTTACACGGGACAGGCGTTTGGGCAGTTCTTC
J: TRBJ2-5; V: TRBV4-1; D: -; size: few; CDR3: CASSRKSGGAQETQYF; DNA: TGCGCCAGCAGCCGAAAGTCTGGGGGCGCACAAGAGACCCAGTACTTC
J: TRBJ1-4; V: TRBV6-1; D: -; size: -; CDR3: CASDPQIQNEKLFF; DNA: TGTGCCAGCGATCCACAGATACAAAATGAAAAACTGTTTTTT
J: TRBJ2-1; V: TRBV7-2; D: -; size: -; CDR3: CASSFRKGLAFF; DNA: TGTGCCAGCAGCTTCCGCAAAGGGTTGGCGTTCTTC
J: TRBJ2-6; V: TRBV19; D: -; size: few; CDR3: CASSLGAAGANVLTF; DNA: TGTGCCAGTAGCCTCGGGGCGGCTGGGGCCAACGTCCTGACTTTC
J: TRBJ1-1; V: TRBV20-1; D: -; size: many; CDR3: CSARAGDTEAFF; DNA: TGCAGTGCTAGGGCCGGGGACACTGAAGCTTTCTTT
J: TRBJ2-5; V: TRBV5-6; D: -; size: few; CDR3: CASSFGEQETQYF; DNA: TGTGCCAGCAGCTTCGGGGAACAAGAGACCCAGTACTTC
J: TRBJ2-1; V: TRBV12-3/TRBV12-4; D: -; size: -; CDR3: CASSLRTQLGIEQFF; DNA: TGTGCCAGCAGTTTGCGGACTCAACTAGGGATTGAGCAGTTCTTC
J: TRBJ2-2; V: TRBV30; D: -; size: few; CDR3: CACGAENTGELFF; DNA: TGTGCCTGTGGGGCAGAGAACACCGGGGAGCTGTTTTTT
J: TRBJ2-1; V: TRBV24-1; D: TRBD2; size: few; CDR3: CATSDVSGGASYNEQFF; DNA: TGTGCCACCAGTGATGTTAGCGGGGGGGCCTCCTACAATGAGCAGTTCTTC
J: TRBJ1-1; V: TRBV29-1; D: -; size: few; CDR3: CSVYPRGPNTEAFF; DNA: TGCAGCGTCTACCCCAGGGGTCCAAACACTGAAGCTTTCTTT
J: TRBJ2-5; V: TRBV11-2; D: TRBD2; size: few; CDR3: CASSLGTSGAETQYF; DNA: TGTGCCAGCAGCTTAGGTACTAGCGGGGCGGAGACCCAGTACTTC
J: TRBJ2-3; V: TRBV5-1; D: TRBD2; size: few; CDR3: CASSISGETDTQYF; DNA: TGCGCCAGCAGCATTAGCGGGGAGACAGATACGCAGTATTTT
J: TRBJ1-6; V: TRBV2; D: -; size: few; CDR3: CASTGARNSPLHF; DNA: TGTGCCAGCACCGGGGCCAGGAATTCACCCCTCCACTTT
J: TRBJ1-2; V: TRBV11-1; D: -; size: few; CDR3: CASSFGRAPNYGYTF; DNA: TGTGCCAGCAGCTTTGGGAGAGCCCCTAACTATGGCTACACCTTC
J: TRBJ2-1; V: TRBV29-1; D: TRBD2; size: -; CDR3: CSVEMGLAESYNEQFF; DNA: TGCAGCGTTGAAATGGGACTAGCCGAGTCCTACAATGAGCAGTTCTTC
J: TRBJ2-4; V: TRBV12-3/TRBV12-4; D: TRBD1; size: -; CDR3: CASRLTGEGAKNIQYF; DNA: TGTGCCAGCAGGCTAACAGGGGAAGGAGCCAAAAACATTCAGTACTTC
J: TRBJ2-3; V: TRBV10-1; D: -; size: many; CDR3: CASSDVHTDTQYF; DNA: TGCGCCAGCAGTGATGTCCACACAGATACGCAGTATTTT
J: TRBJ2-1; V: TRBV7-2; D: TRBD1; size: many; CDR3: CASSFKRQGDNEQFF; DNA: TGTGCCAGCAGCTTCAAAAGACAGGGTGACAATGAGCAGTTCTTC
J: TRBJ2-1; V: TRBV18; D: -; size: -; CDR3: CASSPAHLDNEQFF; DNA: TGTGCCAGCTCACCAGCACACTTGGACAATGAGCAGTTCTTC
J: TRBJ2-7; V: TRBV5-1; D: -; size: -; CDR3: CASSASSYEQYF; DNA: TGCGCCAGCAGCGCTAGCTCCTACGAGCAGTACTTC
J: TRBJ2-7; V: TRBV2; D: -; size: -; CDR3: CASSERRGSYEQYF; DNA: TGTGCCAGCAGTGAAAGGAGGGGTTCCTACGAGCAGTACTTC
J: TRBJ2-5; V: TRBV12-3/TRBV12-4; D: -; size: -; CDR3: CASSFRREETQYF; DNA: TGTGCCAGCAGTTTCCGTAGGGAAGAGACCCAGTACTTC
J: TRBJ2-3; V: TRBV7-9; D: TRBD2; size: -; CDR3: CASSPSLAGGTTDTQYF; DNA: TGTGCCAGCAGCCCGTCACTAGCGGGAGGGACCACAGATACGCAGTATTTT
J: TRBJ1-1; V: TRBV28; D: -; size: -; CDR3: CATTTNTEAFF; DNA: TGTGCCACAACCACGAACACTGAAGCTTTCTTT
J: TRBJ2-3; V: TRBV4-1; D: -; size: few; CDR3: CASSQVGLGITDTQYF; DNA: TGCGCCAGCAGCCAAGTGGGCTTGGGGATTACAGATACGCAGTATTTT
J: TRBJ1-3; V: TRBV6-6; D: TRBD1; size: few; CDR3: CASTGGAVNTIYF; DNA: TGTGCCAGCACAGGGGGCGCAGTAAACACCATATATTTT
J: TRBJ1-6; V: TRBV12-3/TRBV12-4; D: -; size: -; CDR3: CASSFRIWGSYNSSLHF; DNA: TGTGCCAGCAGTTTCAGGATCTGGGGCTCCTATAATTCATCCCTCCACTTT
J: TRBJ1-2; V: TRBV4-1; D: -; size: once; CDR3: CASSQVVRGANYGYTF; DNA: TGCGCCAGCAGCCAAGTAGTTAGAGGCGCTAACTATGGCTACACCTTC
J: TRBJ2-5; V: TRBV3-1; D: -; size: -; CDR3: CASSHRQLGETQYF; DNA: TGTGCCAGCAGCCACAGACAGCTCGGGGAGACCCAGTACTTC
J: TRBJ2-1; V: TRBV7-3; D: TRBD2; size: -; CDR3: CASSLTSASGILF; DNA: TGTGCCAGCAGCTTAACGTCAGCTAGCGGGATTCTCTTC
J: TRBJ1-1; V: TRBV5-1; D: -; size: -; CDR3: CASSLNRAEAGTEAFF; DNA: TGCGCCAGCAGCTTGAACAGGGCAGAGGCAGGCACTGAAGCTTTCTTT
J: TRBJ1-3; V: TRBV6-5; D: -; size: -; CDR3: CASSYTGLQASGNTIYF; DNA: TGTGCCAGCAGTTACACGGGACTTCAAGCCTCTGGAAACACCATATATTTT
J: TRBJ2-7; V: TRBV2; D: -; size: -; CDR3: CASYPGGVGEQYF; DNA: TGTGCCAGCTACCCTGGGGGAGTTGGTGAGCAGTACTTC
J: TRBJ2-1; V: TRBV30; D: -; size: medium-sized; CDR3: CAWSVLGYEQFF; DNA: TGTGCCTGGAGTGTATTGGGGTATGAGCAGTTCTTC
J: TRBJ2-3; V: TRBV6-5; D: -; size: few; CDR3: CASSYRGTSADTQYF; DNA: TGTGCCAGCAGTTATCGAGGGACCTCCGCAGATACGCAGTATTTT
J: TRBJ1-2; V: TRBV12-3/TRBV12-4; D: -; size: -; CDR3: CASSLGVNYGYTF; DNA: TGTGCCAGCAGTTTAGGAGTTAACTATGGCTACACCTTC
J: TRBJ1-5; V: TRBV20-1; D: TRBD1; size: -; CDR3: CSVSGTALTAQHF; DNA: TGCAGTGTTAGTGGGACAGCGCTTACAGCCCAGCATTTT
J: TRBJ1-3; V: TRBV3-1; D: TRBD1; size: -; CDR3: CASSQRGPSGNTIYF; DNA: TGTGCCAGCAGCCAAAGGGGGCCCTCTGGAAACACCATATATTTT
J: TRBJ1-2; V: TRBV7-9; D: -; size: few; CDR3: CASSLPLSRSGYTF; DNA: TGTGCCAGCAGCTTACCCCTCTCCCGCTCCGGCTACACCTTC
J: TRBJ1-1; V: TRBV5-1; D: -; size: few; CDR3: CASSWLTASFIMNTEAFF; DNA: TGCGCCAGCAGCTGGTTGACAGCTTCCTTTATCATGAACACTGAAGCTTTCTTT
J: TRBJ2-3; V: TRBV24-1; D: -; size: -; CDR3: CATSETAGTDTQYF; DNA: TGTGCCACCAGTGAAACAGCCGGCACAGATACGCAGTATTTT
J: TRBJ1-2; V: TRBV3-1; D: -; size: few; CDR3: CASSQESSDGDVRGYTF; DNA: TGTGCCAGCAGCCAAGAGAGTTCAGACGGAGATGTGCGAGGCTACACCTTC
J: TRBJ2-2; V: TRBV29-1; D: -; size: -; CDR3: CSARGTRNTGELFF; DNA: TGCAGCGCCCGTGGGACAAGGAACACCGGGGAGCTGTTTTTT
J: TRBJ2-5; V: TRBV7-2; D: -; size: -; CDR3: CASSQGGIAETQYF; DNA: TGTGCCAGCAGCCAGGGTGGAATAGCGGAGACCCAGTACTTC